This T cell receptor (beta chain) was profiled in a study of cytomegalovirus exposure and HLA in healthy donors. Study-level information: An analysis done earlier identified almost 120 million unique TCR beta sequences from 200 million or so T cells.

As for this clone: No antigen is known for it.

60 Vbeta and 13 Jbeta primers were used in PCR. Some clones are missing from TCRdb's copy, which holds only in-frame ones; the method was immunoSEQ multiplex PCR. The sample has more than 80,000 clones, approximately 86% seen once. Findings and caveats of the study: TCR beta V- and J-gene trimming was later associated with a missense DCLRE1C variant.

Trimming took 1 base from V and 6 from J; bases not matched to a gene: 4. Germline V gene data show CDR1 as SGHRS and CDR2 as YFSETQ. The CDR3 is made up of 15 amino acids. The genes are TRBV5-1 and TRBJ2-3, with TRBD2 matching 11 bases. The origin of this receptor is a man in his thirties or forties in good health and CMV-seropositive. Sequenced material: PBMCs. CDR3 nucleotides: TGCGCCAGCAGCTTGACTAGCGGGAGCGGGGATACGCAGTATTTT. Translated: CASSLTSGSGDTQYF.